Included here is one TCR delta chain sequence, with context. Its specificity is unknown. It is unclear where the CDR3 begins or ends on the DNA, so no DNA is shown, and the CDR3 is as TCRdb lists it. Flow sorting of PBMC yielded separate Vgamma9/Vdelta2+ and Vdelta2-negative gammadelta T cell populations for bulk repertoire analysis. The data derive from a study of γδ T cells in repeated Plasmodium falciparum infection. At the level of the study: Four controlled malaria infections with P. falciparum NF54 spanned less than 800 days. Malian repertoires were sampled cross-sectionally without transmission and longitudinally through febrile malaria. The study, taken as a whole, reports: Many TCRgamma sequences overlapped between individuals in stable Vgamma9/Vdelta2+ repertoires.

TCRdb used CATT to re-call clones from the multiplex PCR reads. The data hold roughly 93,000 delta-chain clones, with roughly 1.4% observed a single time. The CDR3 spans 22 residues, counting both ends. Germline assignment: CDR1 NSMFDY and CDR2 ISSIKDK. No J gene call was made, and the V gene is TRAV29/DV5; TRDD3, the D gene given by the table, was not confirmed from the DNA. This clonotype was sampled from a pool of human donors (malaria-infected and uninfected, not separated). The sequencing sample was made of gamma-delta T cells from blood. CDR3 sequence reads: CSVLLCSSFLRRSGGIPRGVIF.